What follows is one TCR beta chain and its context. No cognate antigen has been identified for it. Per-base quality was not reported, and no clone a single base away is much larger than it. TCRbeta CDR3 regions were amplified from genomic DNA by means of the immunoSEQ Assay, a bias-controlled multiplex PCR. In the source study's methods: Nucleated cell counts per sample were estimated from amplification of reference gene primers within the assay. Sequence reads were collapsed and filtered to measure the absolute abundance of every unique TCRbeta CDR3 rearrangement. For each sample, productive Simpson clonality was calculated as the square root of Simpson's diversity index across productive rearrangements. TCRdb's version of the immuneACCESS table is confined to in-frame rearrangements and falls short of the full clone set. An unresolved V gene accounts for under half of the shortfall where checked; the remainder is of unknown origin. V, J and clone size reflect that table, while D and trimming were determined from the DNA. This sample gives 100,000 or so clones in total; about nine tenths of them show up just once. Together, the top ten hold 3.9% of the sample.

Each collaborating institution followed its own protocols to collect whole blood in K2EDTA tubes. Collaborator samples were shipped for TCRbeta analysis as frozen whole blood, isolated PBMCs, or DNA extracted from either sample type. The CDR3 measures 14 amino acids from cysteine to phenylalanine. The entry retains the CDR3 DNA only, 42 bases that are in frame from base 1. V was cut back by 0 bases and J by 2 bases, leaving a gap of 7 bases between them. Reading the germline V gene gives CDR1 SGHRS and CDR2 YFSETQ. The data were taken from a study of blood T cell repertoires in COVID-19 (TCRdb year 2020). Turning to the overall study: Collaborator samples came from the United States, Italy and Spain and covered acute and convalescent phases of COVID-19. The samples were drawn from the first 160 participants of the ongoing ImmuneRACE study and from 1,254 subjects provided by 6 global collaborators. Nearly every sample came with metadata listing a de-identified subject ID, COVID-19 status, age in years and sex. The repertoires were made available in a free public database intended to serve as a resource for research on the immune response to SARS-CoV-2. Where available, HLA class I and class II types were taken from metadata supplied by the sample provider and were not determined by assay-based typing. Subjects who had been exposed to COVID-19, were actively infected with it, or had recovered from it provided the deeply sampled blood TCRbeta repertoires that made up the dataset. The material from the prospective study consisted of cDNA or gDNA derived from T cells, B-cell-depleted T cells, or PBMCs.

General conclusions and limits of the study: How much clinical and demographic metadata was included differed by source and by participant, and the metadata was provided uncurated.

In this chain, TRBV5-1 is recombined with TRBJ2-3, with TRBD1 tentatively as D gene (6 bases match). The sequencing sample was made of peripheral blood. The receptor's source is a woman aged 45 to 65 in a cohort sampled during active COVID-19. The nucleotide sequence is given as TGCGCCAGCAGCTTGGGACAGGTCACAGATACGCAGTATTTT. Translated, this is CASSLGQVTDTQYF.